This TCR beta chain was identified during a study of T cell repertoires in cytomegalovirus infection. The overall study: CMV infection and matching HLA type were both indicated by public TCR beta signatures. Study-wide results and limits: Using cumulative public TCR beta family frequency, the authors identified those who carried CMV together with the relevant HLA. HLA-C-restricted CMV clonotypes gave the most frequent clonotype in two of eight donors.

Via MiXCR, TCRdb re-called the reads, giving one row per CDR3 protein. Found here are 630,000 or so distinct CDR3 sequences, roughly 24% of them singletons; the top ten hold less than 9.5%. The sample holds a few counts of this clonotype. Its cognate antigen is unknown. The V end was cut by 0 bases, the J end by 2 bases, with 18 bases between. CDR1 and CDR2 from the germline V gene are DFQATT and SNEGSKA (reference sequence). CDR3 length: 17 residues. The chain is built from TRBV20-1 and TRBJ2-3; D may match TRBD1 or TRBD2 (5 bases each). The source of this sequence is a human donor in good health (CMV status not recorded). Some clones in this sample may be carry-over from other donors' samples. Input material: CD8+ T cells from PBMCs. This CDR3 reads CSARDRSGVGHTDTQYF. In DNA, the CDR3 is TGCAGTGCTAGAGATAGGTCCGGGGTGGGGCACACAGATACGCAGTATTTT.